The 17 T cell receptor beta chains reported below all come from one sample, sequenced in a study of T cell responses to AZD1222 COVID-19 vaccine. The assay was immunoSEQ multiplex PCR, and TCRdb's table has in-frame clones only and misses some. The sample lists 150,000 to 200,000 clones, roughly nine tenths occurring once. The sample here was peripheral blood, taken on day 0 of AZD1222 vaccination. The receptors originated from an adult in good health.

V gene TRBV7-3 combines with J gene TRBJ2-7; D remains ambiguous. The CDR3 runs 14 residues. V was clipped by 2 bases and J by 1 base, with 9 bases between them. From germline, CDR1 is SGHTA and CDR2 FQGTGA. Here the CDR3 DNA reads TGTGCCAGCAGCTTATCCGACACTTCCTACGAGCAGTACTTC. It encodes CASSLSDTSYEQYF.

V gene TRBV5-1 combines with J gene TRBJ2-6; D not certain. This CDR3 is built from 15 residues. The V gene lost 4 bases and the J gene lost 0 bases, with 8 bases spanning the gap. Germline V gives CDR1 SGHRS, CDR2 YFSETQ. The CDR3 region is CASSLQNSGANVLTF. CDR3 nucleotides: TGCGCCAGCAGCCTACAGAACTCTGGGGCCAACGTCCTGACTTTC.

CDR3 DNA sequence: TGCGCCAGCAGCTTGTGGGGACAGGGGGCAAGTAATTCACCCCTCCACTTT. Translated: CASSLWGQGASNSPLHF. The chain is built from TRBV5-1 and TRBJ1-6; 12 bases are shared with TRBD1. Trimming at V came to 1 base and at J to 6 bases, leaving 5 bases not matched to a gene. CDR3 length equals 17 residues. Germline V gene data show CDR1 as SGHRS and CDR2 as YFSETQ.

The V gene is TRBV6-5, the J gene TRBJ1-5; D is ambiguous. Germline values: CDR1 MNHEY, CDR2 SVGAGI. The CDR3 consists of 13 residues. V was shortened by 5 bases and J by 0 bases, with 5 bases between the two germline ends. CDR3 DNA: TGTGCCAGCAGTCGCGATAGCAATCAGCCCCAGCATTTT. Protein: CASSRDSNQPQHF.

CDR3 in amino acids: CASSLSDRSSYEQYF. CDR3 bases: TGTGCCAGCAGCTTATCGGACAGGTCCTCCTACGAGCAGTACTTC. The chain has TRBV7-9 and TRBJ2-7, with TRBD1 matching over 7 bases. This CDR3 has 15 residues. V was clipped by 2 bases and J by 0 bases; unmatched bases: 4. The germline gives CDR1 SEHNR, CDR2 FQNEAQ (reference sequence).

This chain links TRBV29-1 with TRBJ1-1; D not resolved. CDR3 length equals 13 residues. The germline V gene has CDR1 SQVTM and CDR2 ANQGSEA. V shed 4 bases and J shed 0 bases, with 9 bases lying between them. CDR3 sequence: CSVASLLNTEAFF. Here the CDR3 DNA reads TGCAGCGTTGCTAGTTTACTGAACACTGAAGCTTTCTTT.

The chain's CDR3 is CATSDPPLDRGLIGESSGANVLTF. The CDR3 DNA is TGTGCCACCAGTGACCCGCCCCTTGACAGGGGCCTAATCGGCGAGAGCTCTGGGGCCAACGTCCTGACTTTC. This sequence joins TRBV24-1 and TRBJ2-6, with 8 bases matching TRBD1. Germline V gene lookup returns CDR1 KGHDR and CDR2 SFDVKD. This CDR3 has 24 amino acids. V gave up 4 bases and J gave up 0 bases; unmatched junction bases: 25.

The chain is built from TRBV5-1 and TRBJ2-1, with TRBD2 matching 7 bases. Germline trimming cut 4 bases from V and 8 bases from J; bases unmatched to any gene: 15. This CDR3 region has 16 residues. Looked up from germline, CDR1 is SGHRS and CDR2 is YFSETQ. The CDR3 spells CASSGEGTVPWDEQFF. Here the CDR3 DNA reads TGCGCCAGCAGCGGGGAGGGGACTGTACCTTGGGATGAGCAGTTCTTC.

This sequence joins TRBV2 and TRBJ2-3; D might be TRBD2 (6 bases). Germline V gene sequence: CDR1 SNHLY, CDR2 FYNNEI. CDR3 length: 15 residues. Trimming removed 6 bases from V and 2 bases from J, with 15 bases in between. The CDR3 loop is CASSRGISNTDTQYF. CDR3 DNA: TGTGCCAGCAGCCGGGGGATTAGCAACACAGATACGCAGTATTTT.

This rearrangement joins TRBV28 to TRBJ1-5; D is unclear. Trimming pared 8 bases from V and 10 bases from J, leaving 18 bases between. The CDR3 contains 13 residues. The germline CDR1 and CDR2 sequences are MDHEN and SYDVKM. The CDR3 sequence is CASVSGRVLPQHF. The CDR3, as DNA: TGTGCCAGCGTTTCGGGCCGAGTCTTACCCCAGCATTTT.

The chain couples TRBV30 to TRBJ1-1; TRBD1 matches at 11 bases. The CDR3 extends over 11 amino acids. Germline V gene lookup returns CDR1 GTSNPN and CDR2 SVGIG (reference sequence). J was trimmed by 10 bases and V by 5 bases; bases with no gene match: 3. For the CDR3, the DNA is TGTGCCTGGGTCGGACAGGGGGCAGCTTTCTTT. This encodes CAWVGQGAAFF.

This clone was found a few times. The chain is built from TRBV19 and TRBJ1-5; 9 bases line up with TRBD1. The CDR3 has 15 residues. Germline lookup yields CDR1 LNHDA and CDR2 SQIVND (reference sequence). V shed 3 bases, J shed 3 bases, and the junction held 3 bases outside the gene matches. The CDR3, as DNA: TGTGCCAGTAGTATTGGGACAGGGATCAATCAGCCCCAGCATTTT. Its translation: CASSIGTGINQPQHF.

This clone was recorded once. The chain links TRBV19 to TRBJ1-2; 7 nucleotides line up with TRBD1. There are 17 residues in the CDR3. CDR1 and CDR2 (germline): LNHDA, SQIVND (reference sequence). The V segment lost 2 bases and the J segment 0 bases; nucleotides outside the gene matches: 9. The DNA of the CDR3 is TGTGCCAGTAGTATACAGGGGGACCTCCCCGCTAACTATGGCTACACCTTC. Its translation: CASSIQGDLPANYGYTF.

The DNA of the CDR3 is TGTGCCAGCAGTTTCAACAGGCTCCCGAGACAGCCCCAGCATTTT. It translates to CASSFNRLPRQPQHF. This chain links TRBV28 with TRBJ1-5; possibly TRBD1 for D (5 bases). Germline V lookup: CDR1 MDHEN, CDR2 SYDVKM. The CDR3 sequence is 15 residues long. V was cut by 3 bases and J by 7 bases, with 16 bases left in between.

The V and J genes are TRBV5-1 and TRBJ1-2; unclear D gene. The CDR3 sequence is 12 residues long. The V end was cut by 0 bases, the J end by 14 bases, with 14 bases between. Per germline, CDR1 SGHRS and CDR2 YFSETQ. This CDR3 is CASSLEGGLGTF. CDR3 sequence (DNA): TGCGCCAGCAGCTTGGAGGGCGGATTAGGGACCTTC.

The CDR3 region is CASSPTGSGNTIYF. CDR3 nucleotide sequence: TGTGCCAGCAGCCCAACAGGGTCTGGAAACACCATATATTTT. The chain joins TRBV7-2 to TRBJ1-3; TRBD1 might be the D (6 bases). CDR1 SGHTA and CDR2 FQGNSA come from the germline V gene. The CDR3 covers 14 residues. V gave up 5 bases and J gave up 1 base, with 9 bases separating them.

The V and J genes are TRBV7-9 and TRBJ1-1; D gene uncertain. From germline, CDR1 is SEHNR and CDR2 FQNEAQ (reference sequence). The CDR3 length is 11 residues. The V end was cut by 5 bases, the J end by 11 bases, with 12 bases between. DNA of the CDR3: TGTGCCAGCAGCATAAAGGGCTCGGCTTTCTTT. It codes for CASSIKGSAFF.